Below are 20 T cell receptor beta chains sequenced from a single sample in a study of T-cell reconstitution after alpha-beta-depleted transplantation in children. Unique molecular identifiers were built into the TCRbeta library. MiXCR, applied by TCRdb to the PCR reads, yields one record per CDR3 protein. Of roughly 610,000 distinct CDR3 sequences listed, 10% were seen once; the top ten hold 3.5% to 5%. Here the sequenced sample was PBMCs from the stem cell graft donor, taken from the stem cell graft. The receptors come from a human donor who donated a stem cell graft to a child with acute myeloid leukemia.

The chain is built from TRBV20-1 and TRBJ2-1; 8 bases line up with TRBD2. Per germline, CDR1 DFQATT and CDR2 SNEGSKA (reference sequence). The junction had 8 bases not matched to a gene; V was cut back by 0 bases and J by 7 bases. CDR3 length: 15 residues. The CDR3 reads CSARDRAGAGNEQFF. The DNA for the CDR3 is TGCAGTGCTAGAGACCGAGCGGGAGCAGGGAATGAGCAGTTCTTC.

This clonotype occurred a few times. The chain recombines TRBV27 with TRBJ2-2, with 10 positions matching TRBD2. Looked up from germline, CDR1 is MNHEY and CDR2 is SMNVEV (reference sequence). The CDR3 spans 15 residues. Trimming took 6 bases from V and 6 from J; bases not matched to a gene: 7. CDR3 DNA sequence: TGTGCCAGCAGCCAGCGGGAGGGCCTCTCCGGGGAGCTGTTTTTT. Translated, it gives CASSQREGLSGELFF.

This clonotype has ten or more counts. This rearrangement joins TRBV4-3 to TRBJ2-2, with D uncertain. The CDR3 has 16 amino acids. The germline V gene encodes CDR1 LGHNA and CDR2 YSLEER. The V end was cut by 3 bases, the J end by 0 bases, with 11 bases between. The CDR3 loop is CASSQTMASNTGELFF. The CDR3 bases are TGCGCCAGCAGCCAGACGATGGCGTCGAACACCGGGGAGCTGTTTTTT.

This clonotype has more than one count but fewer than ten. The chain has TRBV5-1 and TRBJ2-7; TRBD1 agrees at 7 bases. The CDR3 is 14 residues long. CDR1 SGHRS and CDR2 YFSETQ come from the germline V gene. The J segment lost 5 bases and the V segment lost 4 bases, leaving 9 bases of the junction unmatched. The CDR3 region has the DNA TGCGCCAGCAGCCCCGACAGGGTTGGACACGAGCAGTACTTC. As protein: CASSPDRVGHEQYF.

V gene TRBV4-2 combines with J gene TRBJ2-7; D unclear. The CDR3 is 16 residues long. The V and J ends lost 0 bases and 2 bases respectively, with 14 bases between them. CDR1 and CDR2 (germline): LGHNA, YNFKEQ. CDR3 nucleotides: TGTGCCAGCAGCCAAGATCGGACCGGACCGACCTACGAGCAGTACTTC. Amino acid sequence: CASSQDRTGPTYEQYF.

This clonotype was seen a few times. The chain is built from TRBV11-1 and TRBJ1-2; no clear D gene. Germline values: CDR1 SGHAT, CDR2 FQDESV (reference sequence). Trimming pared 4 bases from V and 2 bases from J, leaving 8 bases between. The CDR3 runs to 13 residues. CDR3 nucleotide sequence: TGTGCCAGCAGCTACTCCTCCAACTATGGCTACACCTTC. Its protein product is CASSYSSNYGYTF.

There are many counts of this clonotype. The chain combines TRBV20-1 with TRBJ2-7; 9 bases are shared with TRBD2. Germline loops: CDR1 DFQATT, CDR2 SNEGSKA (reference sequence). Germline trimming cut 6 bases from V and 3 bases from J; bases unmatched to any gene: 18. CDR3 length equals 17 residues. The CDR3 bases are TGCAGTGCCAACAGAGCGGGAGGCCTTCCTCCCCACTACGAGCAGTACTTC. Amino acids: CSANRAGGLPPHYEQYF.

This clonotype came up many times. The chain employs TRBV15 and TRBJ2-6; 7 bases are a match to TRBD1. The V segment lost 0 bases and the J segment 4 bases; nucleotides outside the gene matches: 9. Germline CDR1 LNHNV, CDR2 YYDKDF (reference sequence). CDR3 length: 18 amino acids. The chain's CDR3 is CATSRDPLQGSGANVLTF. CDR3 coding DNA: TGTGCCACCAGCAGAGACCCTTTACAGGGGTCAGGGGCCAACGTCCTGACTTTC.

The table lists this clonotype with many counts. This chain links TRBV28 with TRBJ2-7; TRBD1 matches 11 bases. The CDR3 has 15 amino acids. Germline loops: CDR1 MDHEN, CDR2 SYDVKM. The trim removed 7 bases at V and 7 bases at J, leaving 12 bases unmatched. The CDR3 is CASTFRDRGVAEQYF. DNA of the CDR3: TGTGCCAGCACCTTTCGGGACAGGGGGGTTGCGGAGCAGTACTTC.

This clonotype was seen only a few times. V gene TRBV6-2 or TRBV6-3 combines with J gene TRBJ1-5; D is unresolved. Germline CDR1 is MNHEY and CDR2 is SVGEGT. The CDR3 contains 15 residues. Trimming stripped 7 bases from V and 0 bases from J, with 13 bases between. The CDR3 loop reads CASTFQSYSNQPQHF. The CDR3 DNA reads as TGTGCCAGCACTTTCCAGAGTTATAGCAATCAGCCCCAGCATTTT.

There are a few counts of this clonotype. The CDR3 DNA reads TGCAGTGCTAGAGAGGGACAGGGGAGAGTATATGGCTACACCTTC. As protein: CSAREGQGRVYGYTF. The rearrangement links TRBV20-1 to TRBJ1-2; 10 bases map to TRBD1. The CDR3 has 15 amino acids. V lost 0 bases, J lost 5 bases, and 6 bases stayed unmatched. Per germline, CDR1 DFQATT and CDR2 SNEGSKA (reference sequence).

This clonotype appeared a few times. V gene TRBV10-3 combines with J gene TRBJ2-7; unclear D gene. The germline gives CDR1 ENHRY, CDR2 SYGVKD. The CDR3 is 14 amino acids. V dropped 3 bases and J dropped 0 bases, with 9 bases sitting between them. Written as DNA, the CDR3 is TGTGCCATCAGTGAAGTCCACAGCTCCTACGAGCAGTACTTC. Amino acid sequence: CAISEVHSSYEQYF.

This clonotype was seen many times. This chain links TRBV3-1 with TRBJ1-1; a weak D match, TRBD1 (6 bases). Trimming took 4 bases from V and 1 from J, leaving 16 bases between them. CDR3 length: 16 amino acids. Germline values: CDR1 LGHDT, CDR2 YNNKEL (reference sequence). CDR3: CASSRKRGGANTEAFF. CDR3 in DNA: TGTGCCAGCAGCCGAAAAAGAGGGGGGGCGAACACTGAAGCTTTCTTT.

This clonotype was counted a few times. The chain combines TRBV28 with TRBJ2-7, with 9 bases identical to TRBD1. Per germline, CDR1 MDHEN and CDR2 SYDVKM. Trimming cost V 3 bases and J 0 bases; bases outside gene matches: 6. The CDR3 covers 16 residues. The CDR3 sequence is CASSFSGTGISYEQYF. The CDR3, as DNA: TGTGCCAGCAGTTTCTCCGGGACAGGGATCTCCTACGAGCAGTACTTC.

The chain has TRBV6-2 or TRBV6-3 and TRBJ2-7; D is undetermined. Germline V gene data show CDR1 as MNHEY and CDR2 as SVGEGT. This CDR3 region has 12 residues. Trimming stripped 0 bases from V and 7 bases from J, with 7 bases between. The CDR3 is CASSYSTPEQYF. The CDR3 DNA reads TGTGCCAGCAGTTACTCGACACCAGAGCAGTACTTC.

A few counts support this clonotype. In DNA form, the CDR3 reads TGTGCCATCAAAAGCACAGGAGGGCAAGAGACCCAGTACTTC. As protein: CAIKSTGGQETQYF. The chain carries TRBV10-3 and TRBJ2-5; TRBD2 might be the D (6 bases). The CDR3 totals 14 residues. V was pared by 7 bases and J by 2 bases, with 14 bases between. Germline CDR1 reads ENHRY; CDR2 reads SYGVKD.

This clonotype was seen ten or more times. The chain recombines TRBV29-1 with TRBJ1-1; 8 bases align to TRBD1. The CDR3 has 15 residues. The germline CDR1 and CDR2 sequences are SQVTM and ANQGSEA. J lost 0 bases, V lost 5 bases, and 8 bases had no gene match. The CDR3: CSVTGTGALNTEAFF. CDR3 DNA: TGCAGCGTTACCGGGACAGGTGCCCTGAACACTGAAGCTTTCTTT. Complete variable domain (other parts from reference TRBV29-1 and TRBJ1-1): SAVISQKPSRDICQRGTSLTIQCQVDSQVTMMFWYRQQPGQSLTLIATANQGSEATYESGFVIDKFPISRPNLTFSTLTVSNMSPEDSSIYLCSVTGTGALNTEAFFGQGTRLTVV.

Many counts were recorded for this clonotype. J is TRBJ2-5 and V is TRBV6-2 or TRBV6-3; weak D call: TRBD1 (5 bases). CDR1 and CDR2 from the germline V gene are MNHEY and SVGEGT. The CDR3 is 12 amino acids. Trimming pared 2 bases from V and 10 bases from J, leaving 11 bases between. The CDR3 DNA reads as TGTGCCAGCAGTTACCCGCGACAGAACCAGTACTTC. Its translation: CASSYPRQNQYF.

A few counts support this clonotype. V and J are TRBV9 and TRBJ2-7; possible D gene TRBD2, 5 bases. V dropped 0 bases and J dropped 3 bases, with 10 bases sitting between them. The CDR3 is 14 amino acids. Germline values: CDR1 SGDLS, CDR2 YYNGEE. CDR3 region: CASSVEPGNYEQYF. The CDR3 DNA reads TGTGCCAGCAGCGTAGAGCCGGGGAACTACGAGCAGTACTTC.

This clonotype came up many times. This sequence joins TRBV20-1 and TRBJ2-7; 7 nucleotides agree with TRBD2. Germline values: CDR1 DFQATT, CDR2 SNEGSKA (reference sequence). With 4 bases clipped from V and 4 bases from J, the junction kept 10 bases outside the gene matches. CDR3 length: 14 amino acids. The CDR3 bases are TGCAGTGCTATCTGGGGGGGAGGGAGGTACGAGCAGTACTTC. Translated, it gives CSAIWGGGRYEQYF.